The present entry profiles one T cell receptor beta chain with its context. What it binds is unknown. This specimen belongs to a study of Tregs in tolerant kidney transplant recipients. Notes on the study in general: Tolerant patients' donor-specific Tregs expanded beyond overall Tregs, suggesting antigen-driven growth. Some patients' samples used different primers over time, so nucleotide sequences weren't comparable. Expanding Tregs on activated donor B cells appeared to best identify donor-specific TCRbeta clones. The small number of patients limits these findings pending further validation.

Mixed chimerism was transient after nonmyeloablative marrow transplants from related graft donors. Sequencing was performed with immunoSEQ multiplex PCR; in TCRdb, only in-frame clones are kept and a portion is missing. The repertoire holds fewer than 95,000 clones, with more than 85% as singletons. The CDR3 contains 14 residues. Germline loops: CDR1 MNHEY, CDR2 SVGAGI. Trimming pared 4 bases from V and 5 bases from J, leaving 12 bases between. The source material was CD4+ T cells from blood (PBMCs), sampled 12 months after the transplant. The genes are TRBV6-5 and TRBJ2-4, with a possible D match to TRBD1 (5 bases). This TCR was sampled from a human patient who received a combined kidney and bone marrow transplant. Some T cells may be transferred from the graft donor. The CDR3 nucleotides read TGTGCCAGCAGTTTCGCAATGACAGAAAACATTCAGTACTTC. Translation: CASSFAMTENIQYF.